This TCR beta chain stems from a study of T-cell reconstitution after alpha-beta-depleted transplantation in children. This clonotype was recorded at least ten times. It was with unique molecular identifiers that the TCRbeta library was prepared. TCRdb passed the PCR reads through MiXCR, listing each CDR3 protein once. Here the sample spans 100,000 to 120,000 distinct CDR3 sequences, about a tenth being singletons. This CDR3 contains 17 residues. The V and J ends lost 0 bases and 0 bases, in that order; junction bases with no gene match: 6. Germline values: CDR1 SGHRS, CDR2 YFSETQ. The V gene is TRBV5-1, the J gene TRBJ2-7, with 10 bases that match TRBD1. This TCR was recovered from a human donor who donated a stem cell graft to a child with acute lymphoblastic leukemia. Sample: PBMCs from the stem cell graft donor, taken from the stem cell graft. CDR3 protein: CASSLATTGGLSYEQYF. CDR3 coding DNA: TGCGCCAGCAGCTTGGCCACGACAGGGGGCCTCTCCTACGAGCAGTACTTC.